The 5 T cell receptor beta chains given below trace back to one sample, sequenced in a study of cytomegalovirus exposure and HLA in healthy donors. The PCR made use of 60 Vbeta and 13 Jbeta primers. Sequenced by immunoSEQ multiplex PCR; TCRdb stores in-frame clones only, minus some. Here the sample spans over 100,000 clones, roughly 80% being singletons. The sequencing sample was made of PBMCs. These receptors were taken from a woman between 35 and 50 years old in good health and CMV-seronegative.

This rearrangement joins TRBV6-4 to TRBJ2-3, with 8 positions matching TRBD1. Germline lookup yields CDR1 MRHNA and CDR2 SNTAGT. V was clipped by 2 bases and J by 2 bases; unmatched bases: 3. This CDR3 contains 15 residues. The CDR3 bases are TGTGCCAGCAGTGACGGGACAGGCCACACAGATACGCAGTATTTT. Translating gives CASSDGTGHTDTQYF.

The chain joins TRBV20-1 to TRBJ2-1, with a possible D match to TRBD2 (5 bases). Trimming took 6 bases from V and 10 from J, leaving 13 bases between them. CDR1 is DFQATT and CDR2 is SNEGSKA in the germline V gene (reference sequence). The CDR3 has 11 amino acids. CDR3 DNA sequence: TGCAGTGCAAGGGTCCAGCGGGAGCAGTTCTTC. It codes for CSARVQREQFF.

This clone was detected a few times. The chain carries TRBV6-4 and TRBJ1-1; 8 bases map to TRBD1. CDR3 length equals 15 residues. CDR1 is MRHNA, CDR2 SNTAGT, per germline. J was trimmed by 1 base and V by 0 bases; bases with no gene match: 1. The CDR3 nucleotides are TGTGCCAGCAGTGACTCGGGACAGGCGAACACTGAAGCTTTCTTT. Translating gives CASSDSGQANTEAFF.

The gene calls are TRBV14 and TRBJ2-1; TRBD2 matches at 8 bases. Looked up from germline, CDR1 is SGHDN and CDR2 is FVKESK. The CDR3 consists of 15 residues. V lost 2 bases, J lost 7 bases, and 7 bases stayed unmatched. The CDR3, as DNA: TGTGCCAGCAGCCAAAGGCACGGGGGGGGGAATGAGCAGTTCTTC. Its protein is CASSQRHGGGNEQFF.

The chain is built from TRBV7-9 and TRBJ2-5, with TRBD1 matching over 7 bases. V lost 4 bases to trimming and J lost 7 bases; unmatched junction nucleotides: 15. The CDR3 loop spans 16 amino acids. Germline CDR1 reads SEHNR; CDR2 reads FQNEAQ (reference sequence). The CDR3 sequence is CASSSPSSGTDVTQYF. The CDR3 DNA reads TGTGCCAGCAGCTCCCCCTCCTCCGGGACAGACGTGACCCAGTACTTC. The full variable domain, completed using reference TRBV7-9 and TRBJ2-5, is DTGVSQNPRHKITKRGQNVTFRCDPISEHNRLYWYRQTLGQGPEFLTYFQNEAQLEKSRLLSDRFSAERPKGSFSTLEIQRTEQGDSAMYLCASSSPSSGTDVTQYFGPGTRLLVL.